Listed here is a single TCR beta chain. Its antigen is unidentified. This sample was included in a study of human T cells and chemical hapten exposure. Study in general: Each patient's scalp received weekly diphenylcyclopropenone throughout the approximately 23-week study. Regarding the study as a whole: With DPC sensitization, TCRs exceeding 1 in 1000 frequency showed no change.

Specified time point: patch test 3, about 24 weeks after DPC sensitization. Treatment here: therapeutic diphenylcyclopropenone sensitization with weekly scalp DPC. Individual cDNA molecules had unique molecular identifiers attached to them by the library. MiXCR, applied by TCRdb to the RACE reads, yields one record per CDR3 protein. The table has about 170,000 distinct CDR3 sequences, 25% to 30% seen once. The CDR3 sequence is 14 residues long. The V and J ends lost 0 bases and 9 bases, in that order; junction bases with no gene match: 4. The germline V gene has CDR1 LGHNA and CDR2 YSLEER. The TCR was taken from a woman between 18 and 29 years old with alopecia areata. Some clones in this sample may be carry-over from other donors' samples. The input for sequencing was whole blood, taken in connection with sensitization to the hapten diphenylcyclopropenone (DPC). The chain carries TRBV4-3 and TRBJ2-1; 8 positions match TRBD2. For the CDR3, the DNA is TGCGCCAGCAGCCAAGACGGGGGGGGCGGTGAGCAGTTCTTC. This gives the protein CASSQDGGGGEQFF.